One sample yielded the 29 T cell receptor beta chains listed below, sequenced in a study of spatial heterogeneity in lung cancer. TCRdb processed the 5' RACE reads anew with MiXCR; each CDR3 protein has one entry. This sample has 8,000 to 9,000 distinct CDR3 sequences; 3.5% to 5.5% occur once, and the top ten carry approximately 28%. Time point specified: sample taken at primary tumor resection. Whole RNA came from tumor, nontumor lung or frozen PBMC and was sequenced without being sorted. The sequenced sample was PBMCs, obtained at surgery. The receptors come from a male donor with early-stage non-small cell lung cancer.

In its sample, this clonotype was seen many times. Since the library was made to target alpha chains, this beta chain is a stray read and its abundance is not meaningful. The CDR3 region is CSARGGGQPQHF. CDR3 nucleotide sequence: TGCAGTGCTAGAGGGGGTGGCCAGCCCCAGCATTTT. The rearrangement uses TRBV20-1 and TRBJ1-5; no clear D. CDR3 length: 12 residues. CDR1 and CDR2 from the germline V gene are DFQATT and SNEGSKA (reference sequence). Trimming stripped 1 base from V and 7 bases from J, with 8 bases between.

This clonotype was detected many times. This beta chain is an off-target read within a library intended for alpha chains, so its frequency means little. The chain uses TRBV6-5 and TRBJ1-2; 7 nucleotides line up with TRBD1. The length of the CDR3 is 13 residues. J gave up 5 bases and V 5 bases, and 5 bases lay outside the gene matches. CDR1 MNHEY and CDR2 SVGAGI come from the germline V gene. CDR3 bases: TGTGCCAGCAGTGGAGACAGGGTTTATGGCTACACCTTC. Translating it yields CASSGDRVYGYTF.

By share, this clonotype ranks as medium-sized. Because this beta chain is a stray read in a library intended to capture alpha chains, its abundance should not be given much weight. The CDR3 spells CASRRPQGSYGYTF. The CDR3 nucleotides read TGTGCCAGCAGACGACCCCAAGGGAGCTATGGCTACACCTTC. J is TRBJ1-2 and V is TRBV28; unclear D gene. V lost 6 bases to trimming and J lost 4 bases, with 15 bases between them. This CDR3 comprises 14 residues. Germline CDR1 reads MDHEN; CDR2 reads SYDVKM.

This clonotype was seen repeatedly, ten times or more. Since the library was made to target alpha chains, this beta chain is a stray read and its abundance is not meaningful. The chain uses TRBV6-1 and TRBJ2-7; 12 nucleotides align to TRBD1. Trimming at V came to 6 bases and at J to 7 bases, leaving 4 bases not matched to a gene. The CDR3 sequence is 13 residues long. Per germline, CDR1 MNHNS and CDR2 SASEGT. The DNA for the CDR3 is TGTGCCAGCAGCGGGACAGGGGGCGGAGAGCAGTACGTC. Amino acids: CASSGTGGGEQYV.

This clonotype was picked up many times. Within a library made for alpha chains, this beta chain is off target, and its count is uninformative. This rearrangement joins TRBV2 to TRBJ2-2; D unresolved. Germline loops: CDR1 SNHLY, CDR2 FYNNEI. Trimming removed 1 base from V and 7 bases from J, with 4 bases in between. The CDR3 totals 12 residues. The CDR3 loop reads CASSEGGGELFF. As DNA, the CDR3 is TGTGCCAGCAGTGAAGGGGGCGGGGAGCTGTTTTTT.

This clonotype has ten or more counts. This beta chain turned up in a library designed for alpha chains; as an off-target read, its abundance says little. The chain couples TRBV5-6 to TRBJ1-1; 8 bases match TRBD1. Germline V gene lookup returns CDR1 SGHDT and CDR2 YYEEEE. V lost 0 bases to trimming and J lost 3 bases; unmatched junction nucleotides: 7. This CDR3 region has 16 residues. CDR3 sequence reads: CASSLGGRGLYTEAFF. CDR3 nucleotides: TGTGCCAGCAGCTTGGGAGGCAGGGGGCTGTACACTGAAGCTTTCTTT.

In the case of this clonotype: This beta chain turned up in a library designed for alpha chains; as an off-target read, its abundance says little. The J gene is TRBJ2-3, the V gene TRBV5-1, with D perhaps TRBD2 (5 bases). The germline V gene encodes CDR1 SGHRS and CDR2 YFSETQ. V lost 2 bases and J lost 1, with 14 bases in between. The CDR3 spans 16 residues. The CDR3 sequence is CASSLFPGIGTDTQYF. The DNA for the CDR3 is TGCGCCAGCAGCTTATTTCCGGGAATCGGCACAGATACGCAGTATTTT.

This clonotype came up many times. A library prepared for alpha chains yielded this beta chain as an off-target read; its size is of little meaning. The chain recombines TRBV11-2 with TRBJ2-2; D remains unclear. The V gene lost 3 bases and the J gene lost 4 bases, with 9 bases spanning the gap. The CDR3 loop spans 14 amino acids. Germline CDR1 SGHAT, CDR2 FQNNGV. In nucleotides, the CDR3 is TGTGCCAGCAGCTTTAATAGTTTCACCGGGGAGCTGTTTTTT. Encoded protein: CASSFNSFTGELFF.

This clonotype was counted only a few times. With the library built for alpha chains, this beta chain is off target and its frequency is not meaningful. The chain joins TRBV3-1 to TRBJ2-1; TRBD2 agrees at 12 bases. The V segment lost 4 bases and the J segment 9 bases; nucleotides outside the gene matches: 7. The germline CDR1 and CDR2 sequences are LGHDT and YNNKEL (reference sequence). The CDR3 runs 15 residues. The CDR3 DNA reads TGTGCCAGCAGCCTTACGACTAGCGGGAGTGGTGAGCAGTTCTTC. It translates to CASSLTTSGSGEQFF.

This clonotype was counted many times. Found in a library prepared for alpha chains, this beta chain is an off-target read, and its abundance has little meaning. The J gene is TRBJ2-1, the V gene TRBV7-2; D perhaps matches TRBD1 (5 bases). Germline CDR1 SGHTA, CDR2 FQGNSA. The CDR3 contains 13 residues. Trimming removed 4 bases from V and 8 bases from J, with 12 bases in between. CDR3 DNA sequence: TGTGCCAGCAGCTCAGGGTTGTTCGATGAGCAGTTCTTC. Amino acid sequence: CASSSGLFDEQFF.

A few counts support this clonotype. Being off target in a library aimed at alpha chains, this beta chain has a size of little meaning. The rearrangement joins TRBV5-6 to TRBJ2-6, with 11 bases lining up with TRBD1. V dropped 2 bases and J dropped 2; count of bases not matched to a gene: 6. CDR1 is SGHDT, CDR2 YYEEEE, per germline. The CDR3 has 18 residues. This CDR3 reads CASSFTWDRGTGANVLTF. DNA of the CDR3: TGTGCCAGCAGCTTTACGTGGGACAGGGGGACTGGGGCCAACGTCCTGACTTTC.

This clonotype occurred many times. This beta chain is an unintended read in a library built for alpha chains; its size means little. The V call is TRBV7-6, the J call TRBJ2-2; 7 bases are a match to TRBD1. Germline V gene lookup returns CDR1 SGHVS and CDR2 FNYEAQ. CDR3 size: 16 residues. The V and J ends lost 5 bases and 0 bases, in that order; junction bases with no gene match: 6. The CDR3 here is CASSPKQGSNTGELFF. The DNA of the CDR3 is TGTGCCAGCAGCCCGAAACAGGGGTCGAACACCGGGGAGCTGTTTTTT. The full variable domain, in which reference TRBV7-6 and TRBJ2-2 provide the parts outside the CDR3, is GAGVSQSPRYKVTKRGQDVALRCDPISGHVSLYWYRQALGQGPEFLTYFNYEAQQDKSGLPNDRFSAERPEGSISTLTIQRTEQRDSAMYRCASSPKQGSNTGELFFGEGSRLTVL.

In this sample, this clonotype turned up many times. Since the library was made to target alpha chains, this beta chain is a stray read and its abundance is not meaningful. J is TRBJ1-2 and V is TRBV7-9; D gene ambiguous. This CDR3 is 14 amino acids long. Trimming shortened V by 3 bases and J by 3 bases, and 11 bases separated the two germline ends. CDR1 and CDR2 from the germline V gene are SEHNR and FQNEAQ (reference sequence). CDR3 sequence: CASSFRGKDYGYTF. Written as DNA, the CDR3 is TGTGCCAGCAGCTTTCGTGGGAAGGACTATGGCTACACCTTC.

Ten or more counts support this clonotype. Since the library was made to target alpha chains, this beta chain is a stray read and its abundance is not meaningful. The chain couples TRBV15 to TRBJ2-7; TRBD1 matches 10 bases. CDR1 and CDR2 (germline): LNHNV, YYDKDF (reference sequence). The CDR3 is 15 residues long. V lost 1 base to trimming and J lost 0 bases; unmatched junction nucleotides: 0. CDR3 region: CATSRGTGGSYEQYF. CDR3 coding DNA: TGTGCCACCAGCAGAGGGACAGGGGGCTCCTACGAGCAGTACTTC.

This clonotype showed up many times. Being off target in a library aimed at alpha chains, this beta chain has a size of little meaning. The rearrangement uses TRBV29-1 and TRBJ2-6; tentatively, D is TRBD1 or TRBD2 (5 bases each). The germline V gene has CDR1 SQVTM and CDR2 ANQGSEA. The CDR3 runs 16 residues. The V and J ends lost 4 bases and 0 bases respectively, with 13 bases between them. The CDR3 bases are TGCAGCGTTGCGGGACCGATGAGCTCTGGGGCCAACGTCCTGACTTTC. It is translated as CSVAGPMSSGANVLTF.

This clonotype appeared a few times. This beta chain lies outside the target of a library built for alpha chains; its clone size means little. This chain uses TRBV18 with TRBJ1-5; tentative D call: TRBD1 (5 bases). The CDR3 length is 12 residues. Trimming took off 4 bases at V and 6 bases at J, with 7 bases between the two ends. Germline assignment: CDR1 KGHSH and CDR2 LQKENI. Written as DNA, the CDR3 is TGTGCCAGCTCACGGCAGGGTCAGCCCCAGCATTTT. This codes for CASSRQGQPQHF.

This clonotype was counted at least ten times. This beta chain turned up in a library designed for alpha chains; as an off-target read, its abundance says little. The gene calls are TRBV4-3 and TRBJ2-2; unclear D gene. Germline CDR1 LGHNA, CDR2 YSLEER. Trimming stripped 1 base from V and 1 base from J, with 4 bases between. The CDR3 spans 14 residues. CDR3 region: CASSQVQNTGELFF. CDR3 bases: TGCGCCAGCAGCCAAGTCCAGAACACCGGGGAGCTGTTTTTT.

This clonotype was observed many times. Because this beta chain is a stray read in a library intended to capture alpha chains, its abundance should not be given much weight. This rearrangement joins TRBV6-2 or TRBV6-3 to TRBJ2-7; 10 bases are shared with TRBD1. The length of the CDR3 is 15 residues. The V gene end was trimmed by 6 bases and the J gene end by 7 bases; junction bases not matched to a gene: 12. Germline V gene data show CDR1 as MNHEY and CDR2 as SVGEGT. The CDR3 coding sequence is TGTGCCAGCAGAACCGGGACAGGGGTTTCAAGGGAGCAGTACTTC. Translating it yields CASRTGTGVSREQYF.

This clonotype was seen repeatedly, ten times or more. This beta chain lies outside the target of a library built for alpha chains; its clone size means little. The chain recombines TRBV29-1 with TRBJ2-7; D might be TRBD1 or TRBD2, each matching 5 bases. From germline, CDR1 is SQVTM and CDR2 ANQGSEA. The CDR3 has 13 residues. Between the trimmed V and J ends, which lost 7 bases and 0 bases, there was a span of 13 bases. The CDR3 sequence is CSATGTGSYEQYF. In DNA form, the CDR3 reads TGCAGCGCAACCGGGACCGGCTCCTACGAGCAGTACTTC.

Details on this clonotype: This beta chain is off target for a library built for alpha chains, so its abundance means little. The chain combines TRBV2 with TRBJ1-2, with D uncertain. Germline-derived CDR1 and CDR2 are SNHLY and FYNNEI. Trimming took off 6 bases at V and 8 bases at J, with 16 bases between the two ends. The CDR3 runs 13 residues. The CDR3 DNA follows: TGTGCCAGCAGCCCCGGGCGGTGGGCCGGCTACACCTTC. Amino acid sequence: CASSPGRWAGYTF.

This clonotype is labeled as medium-sized. Since it is a stray read in a library aimed at alpha chains, this beta chain has a size that is not meaningful. In DNA form, the CDR3 reads TGTGCCAGCAGCTCGGACAGGGTTGAAAAACTGTTTTTT. Translation gives CASSSDRVEKLFF. The chain has TRBV11-2 and TRBJ1-4; TRBD1 matches 8 bases. This CDR3 has 13 residues. With V trimmed by 4 bases and J by 7 bases, 2 bases remained unmatched. The germline gives CDR1 SGHAT, CDR2 FQNNGV.

In its sample, this clonotype was seen a few times. A library prepared for alpha chains yielded this beta chain as an off-target read; its size is of little meaning. This rearrangement joins TRBV5-1 to TRBJ2-7, with D perhaps TRBD1 (6 bases). The germline V gene has CDR1 SGHRS and CDR2 YFSETQ. V lost 0 bases and J 4 bases, leaving 11 bases between the germline ends. The CDR3 loop spans 14 amino acids. The CDR3 loop reads CASSLGQGPYEQYV. In nucleotides, the CDR3 is TGCGCCAGCAGCTTGGGGCAGGGGCCGTACGAGCAGTACGTC.

This clonotype was seen ten or more times. This beta chain is off target for a library built for alpha chains, so its abundance means little. CDR3 bases: TGTGCCACCAGCAGAGAATGGCGCGGGAATGAGCAGTTCTTC. Translating it yields CATSREWRGNEQFF. The chain carries TRBV15 and TRBJ2-1; TRBD2 might be the D (5 bases). V lost 0 bases, J lost 7 bases, and 10 bases lay in between. CDR3 size: 14 residues. Germline CDR1 reads LNHNV; CDR2 reads YYDKDF (reference sequence).

This clonotype was seen a handful of times. This beta chain lies outside the target of a library built for alpha chains; its clone size means little. The rearrangement joins TRBV16 to TRBJ1-2; D ambiguous. CDR1 is KGHSY and CDR2 is FQNENV in the germline V gene. Trimming pared 4 bases from V and 4 bases from J, leaving 16 bases between. The CDR3 runs to 15 residues. This CDR3 reads CASSLKLNPGYGYTF. CDR3 DNA sequence: TGTGCCAGCAGCCTGAAACTGAACCCTGGCTATGGCTACACCTTC.

In its sample, this clonotype was seen many times. This beta chain appears as a stray read in a library generated for alpha chains; its size is not informative. The V and J genes are TRBV4-2 and TRBJ1-2; D uncertain. The germline CDR1 and CDR2 sequences are LGHNA and YNFKEQ. Trimming cost V 4 bases and J 8 bases, with 14 bases left between them. This CDR3 is 13 amino acids long. CDR3 protein: CASSPAGNTGYTF. CDR3 DNA sequence: TGTGCCAGCAGCCCCGCGGGGAATACCGGCTACACCTTC.

This clonotype was recorded many times. This beta chain is an unintended read in a library built for alpha chains; its size means little. The chain uses TRBV6-4 and TRBJ2-1, with D possibly being TRBD1 (7 bases). Germline CDR1 is MRHNA and CDR2 is SNTAGT. Trimming shortened V by 7 bases and J by 6 bases, and 16 bases separated the two germline ends. CDR3 size: 14 residues. The CDR3 bases are TGTGCCAGCACCCGGAGGGCAGGGGGCAATGAGCAGTTCTTC. Translated, it gives CASTRRAGGNEQFF.

This clonotype was seen repeatedly, ten times or more. This beta chain slipped into a library made for alpha chains as a stray read, so its size is not meaningful. The rearrangement joins TRBV5-6 to TRBJ1-2; 11 bases fit TRBD1. Germline V gene lookup returns CDR1 SGHDT and CDR2 YYEEEE. This CDR3 has 16 amino acids. The V gene end was trimmed by 4 bases and the J gene end by 8 bases; junction bases not matched to a gene: 13. CDR3 in amino acids: CASSQDRGRFIVGYTF. In DNA form, the CDR3 reads TGTGCCAGCAGCCAGGACAGGGGGCGATTCATTGTGGGCTACACCTTC.

Ten or more counts support this clonotype. The size of this beta chain means little, since it is a stray read in a library made for alpha chains. V and J are TRBV5-1 and TRBJ1-1; TRBD1 matches at 8 bases. V lost 7 bases, J lost 6 bases, and 5 bases stayed unmatched. This CDR3 spans 12 amino acids. Germline CDR1 reads SGHRS; CDR2 reads YFSETQ. The chain's CDR3 is CASGGQGAEAFF. The CDR3 nucleotides are TGCGCCAGCGGCGGACAGGGCGCTGAAGCTTTCTTT. The full variable domain, completed using reference TRBV5-1 and TRBJ1-1, is KAGVTQTPRYLIKTRGQQVTLSCSPISGHRSVSWYQQTPGQGLQFLFEYFSETQRNKGNFPGRFSGRQFSNSRSEMNVSTLELGDSALYLCASGGQGAEAFFGQGTRLTVV.

This clonotype is labeled medium-sized. In a library made to pick up alpha chains, this beta chain is a stray read with a size that means little. This sequence joins TRBV6-7 and TRBJ2-7, with a tentative D call TRBD1 (5 bases). TRBV6-7 is an ORF; its function is uncertain. Trimming cost V 6 bases and J 7 bases, with 13 bases left between them. There are 12 residues in the CDR3. The CDR3: CASSHPGNEQYF. CDR3 DNA sequence: TGTGCCAGCAGCCACCCAGGGAATGAGCAGTACTTC.